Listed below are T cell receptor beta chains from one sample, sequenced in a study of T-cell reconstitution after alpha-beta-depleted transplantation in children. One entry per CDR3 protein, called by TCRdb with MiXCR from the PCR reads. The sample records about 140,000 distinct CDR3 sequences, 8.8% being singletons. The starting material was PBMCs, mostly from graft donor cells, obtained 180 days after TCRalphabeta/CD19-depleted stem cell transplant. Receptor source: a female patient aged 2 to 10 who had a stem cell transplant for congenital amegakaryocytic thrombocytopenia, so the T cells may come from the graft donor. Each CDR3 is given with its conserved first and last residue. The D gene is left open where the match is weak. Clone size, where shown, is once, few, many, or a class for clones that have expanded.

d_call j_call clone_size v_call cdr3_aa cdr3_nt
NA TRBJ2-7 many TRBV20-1 CSAQPLAGAYEQYF TGCAGTGCTCAACCCCTGGCGGGGGCTTACGAGCAGTACTTC
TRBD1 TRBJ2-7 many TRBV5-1 CASRGGTGAYEQYF TGCGCCAGCAGAGGGGGAACAGGGGCCTACGAGCAGTACTTC
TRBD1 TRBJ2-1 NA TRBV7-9 CASSSATIGTVNEQFF TGTGCCAGCAGCTCAGCTACAATCGGGACAGTTAATGAGCAGTTCTTC
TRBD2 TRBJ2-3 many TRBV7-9 CASSLASGSFTDTQYF TGTGCCAGCAGCTTGGCTAGCGGGAGCTTCACAGATACGCAGTATTTT
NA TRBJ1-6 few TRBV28 CASTDRDNSPLHF TGTGCCAGTACTGACAGAGATAATTCACCCCTCCACTTT
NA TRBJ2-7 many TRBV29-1 CSATGSNYEQYF TGCAGCGCTACAGGGAGCAACTACGAGCAGTACTTC
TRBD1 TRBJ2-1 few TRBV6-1 CASNTGDPYNEQFF TGTGCCAGCAATACAGGGGACCCCTACAATGAGCAGTTCTTC
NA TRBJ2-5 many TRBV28 CASSFGPGDQETQYF TGTGCCAGCAGTTTCGGGCCGGGGGATCAAGAGACCCAGTACTTC
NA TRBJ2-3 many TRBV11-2 CASSLDLTDTQYF TGTGCCAGCAGCTTAGATCTGACAGATACGCAGTATTTT
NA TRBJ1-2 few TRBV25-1 CASSPNPNYYGYTF TGTGCCAGCAGTCCAAATCCTAACTACTATGGCTACACCTTC
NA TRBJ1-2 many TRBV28 CASSFWVTGYGYTF TGTGCCAGCAGTTTTTGGGTCACTGGGTATGGCTACACCTTC
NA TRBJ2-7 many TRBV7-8 CASSLANGRGEQYF TGTGCCAGCAGCTTAGCGAACGGTCGGGGTGAGCAGTACTTC
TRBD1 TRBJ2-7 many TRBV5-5 CASTLQGARYEQYF TGTGCCAGCACCCTACAGGGGGCGAGGTACGAGCAGTACTTC
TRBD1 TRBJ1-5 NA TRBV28 CASSSQGGIQPQHF TGTGCCAGCAGTTCCCAGGGGGGTATTCAGCCCCAGCATTTT
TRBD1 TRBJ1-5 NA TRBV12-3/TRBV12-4 CASLRGLGQPQHF TGTGCCAGCCTCAGGGGGCTGGGGCAGCCCCAGCATTTT
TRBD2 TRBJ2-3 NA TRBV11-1 CASSPTRRLAGPSGGTDTQYF TGTGCCAGCAGCCCGACTCGAAGACTAGCGGGGCCCTCCGGGGGCACAGATACGCAGTATTTT
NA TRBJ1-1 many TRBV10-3 CAISETGNTEAFF TGTGCCATCAGTGAGACCGGTAACACTGAAGCTTTCTTT
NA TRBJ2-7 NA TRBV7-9 CASSLVYGTVPYEQYF TGTGCCAGCAGCTTAGTGTACGGGACCGTTCCATACGAGCAGTACTTC
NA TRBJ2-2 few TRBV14 CASSRTRPGDTGELFF TGTGCCAGCAGCCGGACCCGTCCGGGCGACACCGGGGAGCTGTTTTTT
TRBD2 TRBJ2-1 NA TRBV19 CASSIVGGSPQDNEQFF TGTGCCAGTAGTATCGTGGGCGGGAGCCCTCAAGACAATGAGCAGTTCTTC
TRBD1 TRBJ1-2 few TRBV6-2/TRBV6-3 CASSNSPLDRVYGYTF TGTGCCAGCAGTAACTCCCCCCTCGACAGGGTCTACGGCTACACCTTC
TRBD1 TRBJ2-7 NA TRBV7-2 CASSSLGQGAEQYF TGTGCCAGCAGCTCCTTGGGACAGGGGGCCGAGCAGTACTTC
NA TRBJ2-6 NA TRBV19 CASSPWGMPSGANVLTF TGTGCCAGTAGTCCCTGGGGTATGCCCTCTGGGGCCAACGTCCTGACTTTC
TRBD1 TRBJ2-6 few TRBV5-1 CASSPPTGLRSGANVLTF TGCGCCAGCAGCCCTCCGACAGGGCTACGCTCTGGGGCCAACGTCCTGACTTTC
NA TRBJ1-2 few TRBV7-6 CASSPFYPAVSWPNYGYTF TGTGCCAGCAGCCCTTTCTATCCCGCGGTGAGCTGGCCAAACTATGGCTACACCTTC
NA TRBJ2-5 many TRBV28 CASSLISSHQETQYF TGTGCCAGCAGTTTAATCAGCAGCCACCAAGAGACCCAGTACTTC
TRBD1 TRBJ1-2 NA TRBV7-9 CASLTGVLNYGYTF TGTGCCAGCTTAACAGGGGTGCTTAACTATGGCTACACCTTC
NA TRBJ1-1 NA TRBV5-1 CASISGPKNTEAFF TGCGCCAGCATCTCGGGACCCAAGAACACTGAAGCTTTCTTT
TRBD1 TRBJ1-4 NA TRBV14 CASRRTGTEKLFF TGTGCCAGCCGCCGGACAGGGACCGAAAAACTGTTTTTT
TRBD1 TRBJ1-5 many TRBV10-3 CAISEWDRGQPQHF TGTGCCATCAGTGAGTGGGACAGGGGGCAGCCCCAGCATTTT
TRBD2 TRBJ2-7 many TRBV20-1 CSANPPGTSGYYEQYF TGCAGTGCAAACCCCCCGGGGACTAGCGGGTACTACGAGCAGTACTTC
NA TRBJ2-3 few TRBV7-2 CASSLGLATANTQYF TGTGCCAGCAGCTTAGGGCTAGCAACTGCAAATACGCAGTATTTT
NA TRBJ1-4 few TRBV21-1 CASSSGRPIPTNEKLFF TGTGCCAGCAGCTCGGGCAGGCCAATCCCAACGAATGAAAAACTGTTTTTT
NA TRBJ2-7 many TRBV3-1 CASSRFTGSWEQYF TGTGCCAGCAGCCGGTTTACAGGGTCCTGGGAGCAGTACTTC
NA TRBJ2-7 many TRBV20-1 CSARDRGRAYEQYF TGCAGTGCTAGAGACCGGGGGAGAGCCTACGAGCAGTACTTC
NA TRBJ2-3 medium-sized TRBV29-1 CSVRTDSTDTQYF TGCAGCGTCCGGACTGATAGCACAGATACGCAGTATTTT
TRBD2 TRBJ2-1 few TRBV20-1 CSGQRGVFNEQFF TGCAGTGGTCAGCGGGGGGTCTTTAATGAGCAGTTCTTC
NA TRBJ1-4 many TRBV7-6 CASSSQAGATNEKLFF TGTGCCAGCAGCTCACAGGCGGGGGCGACTAATGAAAAACTGTTTTTT
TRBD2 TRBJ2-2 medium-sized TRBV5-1 CASSVLAGDTGELFF TGCGCCAGCAGCGTACTAGCGGGAGATACCGGGGAGCTGTTTTTT
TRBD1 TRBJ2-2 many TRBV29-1 CSVMTGGYTGELFF TGCAGCGTTATGACAGGGGGGTACACCGGGGAGCTGTTTTTT
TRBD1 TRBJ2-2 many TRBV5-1 CASSLDPQGVTGELFF TGCGCCAGCAGCTTGGACCCACAGGGGGTCACCGGGGAGCTGTTTTTT
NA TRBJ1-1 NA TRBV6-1 CASCGMKGGAGTEAFF TGTGCCAGTTGTGGTATGAAGGGGGGCGCGGGGACTGAAGCTTTCTTT
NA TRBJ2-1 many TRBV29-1 CSVEATTYNEQFF TGCAGCGTTGAAGCTACAACTTACAATGAGCAGTTCTTC
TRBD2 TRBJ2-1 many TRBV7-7 CASLGLAGGPRSYNEQFF TGTGCCAGCTTGGGACTAGCGGGAGGGCCCAGATCCTACAATGAGCAGTTCTTC
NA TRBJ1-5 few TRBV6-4 CASRGGGSNQPQHF TGTGCCAGCAGGGGGGGTGGTAGCAATCAGCCCCAGCATTTT